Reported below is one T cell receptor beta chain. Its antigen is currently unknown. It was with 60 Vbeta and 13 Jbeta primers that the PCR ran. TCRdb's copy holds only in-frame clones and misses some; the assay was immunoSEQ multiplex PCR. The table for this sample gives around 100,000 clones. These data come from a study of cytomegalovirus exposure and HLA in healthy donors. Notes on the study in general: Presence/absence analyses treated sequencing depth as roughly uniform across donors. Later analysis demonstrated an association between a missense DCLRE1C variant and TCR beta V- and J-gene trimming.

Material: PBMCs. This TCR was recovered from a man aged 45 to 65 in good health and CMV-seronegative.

The CDR3 DNA reads as TGCGCCAGCAGCTTGGAGCGTACCCCTTTCGATGAGCAGTTCTTC. It specifies CASSLERTPFDEQFF. V is TRBV5-1 and J is TRBJ2-1; D uncertain. The ends were cut back, 0 bases at V and 8 bases at J, with 15 bases in the middle. CDR3 size: 15 residues. The germline V gene encodes CDR1 SGHRS and CDR2 YFSETQ. Together with reference TRBV5-1 and TRBJ2-1, the CDR3 gives the full variable domain: KAGVTQTPRYLIKTRGQQVTLSCSPISGHRSVSWYQQTPGQGLQFLFEYFSETQRNKGNFPGRFSGRQFSNSRSEMNVSTLELGDSALYLCASSLERTPFDEQFFGPGTRLTVL.